The clone carrying this TCR beta chain was counted only a few times. Gene names denote mouse genes. Coverage ceases 4 residues before the CDR3 finishes, and the germline J gene fills in the end. This CDR3 spans 14 amino acids. After removal of 5 bases from V and 6 bases from J, the junction contained 6 bases not matched to a gene. CDR1 is NSHNY, CDR2 SYGAGN, per germline. This specimen belongs to a study of CD8+ T cells in alopecia areata. Investigators isolated RNA and reverse transcribed it into cDNA to act as the sequencing template. Clones were sequenced by immunoSEQ multiplex PCR, and TCRdb holds only the in-frame ones, with some missing. Listed for the sample are about 270,000 clones, none seen a single time. CD4, CD8alpha, NKG2D, NKG2ACE and other markers were used to sort pooled cutaneous lymph node cells.

Sequences were obtained from CD4+ T cells sorted from a lymph node. The clonotype was recovered from a C3H/HeJ mouse with alopecia areata. Mouse MHC haplotype: H2-k. This chain joins TRBV13-1 and TRBJ2-1, with 9 bases that match TRBD1. The CDR3 loop reads CASRWTGVGAEQFF. CDR3 DNA (partial): TGTGCCAGCAGGTGGACAGGGGTGGGTGCT.